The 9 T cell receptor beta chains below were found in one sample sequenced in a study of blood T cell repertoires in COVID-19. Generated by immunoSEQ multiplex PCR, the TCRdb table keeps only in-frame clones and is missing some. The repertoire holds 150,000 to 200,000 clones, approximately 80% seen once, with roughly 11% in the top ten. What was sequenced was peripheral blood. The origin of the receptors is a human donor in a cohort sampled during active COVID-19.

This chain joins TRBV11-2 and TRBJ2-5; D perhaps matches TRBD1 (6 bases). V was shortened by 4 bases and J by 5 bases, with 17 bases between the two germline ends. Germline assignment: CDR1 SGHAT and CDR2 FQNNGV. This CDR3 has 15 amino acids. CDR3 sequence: CASSSRQVSGETQYF. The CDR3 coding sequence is TGTGCCAGCAGCTCCAGACAGGTCTCCGGGGAGACCCAGTACTTC.

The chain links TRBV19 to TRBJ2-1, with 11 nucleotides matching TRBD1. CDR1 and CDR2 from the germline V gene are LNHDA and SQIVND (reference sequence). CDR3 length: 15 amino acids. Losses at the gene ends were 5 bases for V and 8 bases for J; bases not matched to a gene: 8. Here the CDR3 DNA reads TGTGCCAGTAGTCCGGGGACAGGGGGTAGGCATGAGCAGTTCTTC. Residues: CASSPGTGGRHEQFF. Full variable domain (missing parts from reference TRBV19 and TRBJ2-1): DGGITQSPKYLFRKEGQNVTLSCEQNLNHDAMYWYRQDPGQGLRLIYYSQIVNDFQKGDIAEGYSVSREKKESFPLTVTSAQKNPTAFYLCASSPGTGGRHEQFFGPGTRLTVL.

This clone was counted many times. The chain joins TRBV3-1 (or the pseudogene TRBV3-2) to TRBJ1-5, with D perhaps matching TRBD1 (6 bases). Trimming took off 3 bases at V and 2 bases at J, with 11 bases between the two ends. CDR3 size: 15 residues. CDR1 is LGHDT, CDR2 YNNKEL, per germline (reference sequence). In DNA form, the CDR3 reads TGTGCCAGCAGCCAGACACAGGGTGGCAATCAGCCCCAGCATTTT. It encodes CASSQTQGGNQPQHF.

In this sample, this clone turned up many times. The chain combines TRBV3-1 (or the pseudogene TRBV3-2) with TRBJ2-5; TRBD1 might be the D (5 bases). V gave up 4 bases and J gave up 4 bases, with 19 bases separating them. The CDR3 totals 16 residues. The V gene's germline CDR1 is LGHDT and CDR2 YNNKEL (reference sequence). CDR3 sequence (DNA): TGTGCCAGCAGCCGGGGCAGGTGGTTGGTAAGAGAGACCCAGTACTTC. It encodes CASSRGRWLVRETQYF.

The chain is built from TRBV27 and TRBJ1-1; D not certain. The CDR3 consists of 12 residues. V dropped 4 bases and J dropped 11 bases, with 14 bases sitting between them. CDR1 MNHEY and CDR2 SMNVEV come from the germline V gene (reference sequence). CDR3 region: CASSSLGQAAFF. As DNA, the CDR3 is TGTGCCAGCAGTTCCCTTGGTCAGGCGGCTTTCTTT.

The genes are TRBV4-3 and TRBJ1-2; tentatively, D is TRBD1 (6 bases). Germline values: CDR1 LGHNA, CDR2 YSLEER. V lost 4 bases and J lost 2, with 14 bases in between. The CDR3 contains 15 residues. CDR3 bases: TGCGCCAGCAGCCTAAGCCCACAGGGCAACTATGGCTACACCTTC. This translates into CASSLSPQGNYGYTF.

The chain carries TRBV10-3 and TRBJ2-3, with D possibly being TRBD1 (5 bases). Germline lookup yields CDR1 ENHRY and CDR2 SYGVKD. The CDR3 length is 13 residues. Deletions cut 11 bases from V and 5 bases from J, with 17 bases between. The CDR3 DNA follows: TGTGCCTCCCTGGGGCTGGCCGAAGATACGCAGTATTTT. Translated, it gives CASLGLAEDTQYF.

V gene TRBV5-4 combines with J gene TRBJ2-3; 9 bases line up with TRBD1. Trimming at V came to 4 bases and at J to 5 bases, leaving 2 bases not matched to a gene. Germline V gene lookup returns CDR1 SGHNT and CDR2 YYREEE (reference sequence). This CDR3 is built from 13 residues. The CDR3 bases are TGTGCCAGCAGCCGGGACAGGGAAGATACGCAGTATTTT. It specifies CASSRDREDTQYF.

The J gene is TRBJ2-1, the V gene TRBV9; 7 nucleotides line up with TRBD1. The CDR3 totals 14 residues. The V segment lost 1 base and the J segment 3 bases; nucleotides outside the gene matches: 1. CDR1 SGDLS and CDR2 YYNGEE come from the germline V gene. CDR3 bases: TGTGCCAGCAGCGTACGGGACAGCTACAATGAGCAGTTCTTC. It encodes CASSVRDSYNEQFF. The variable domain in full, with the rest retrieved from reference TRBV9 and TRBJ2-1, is DSGVTQTPKHLITATGQRVTLRCSPRSGDLSVYWYQQSLDQGLQFLIQYYNGEERAKGNILERFSAQQFPDLHSELNLSSLELGDSALYFCASSVRDSYNEQFFGPGTRLTVL.